This TCR beta chain was identified in a study of OX40 agonist ivuxolimab in advanced cancers. About the research overall: Participants averaged approximately 61 years of age (range roughly 23 to 80) and were roughly 80% male.

Using immunoSEQ multiplex PCR, the repertoire was profiled, and TCRdb retains in-frame clones only, with some absent. The sample carries some 50,000 clones, over 80% recorded once. For this clone: At one end, the junction sequence differs from germline, possibly due to a read error.

Source: CD4+ or CD8+ T cells sorted from blood, taken in a trial of the OX40 agonist ivuxolimab. The source is an adult with an advanced solid tumor such as melanoma, head and neck, liver or kidney cancer.

CDR3 DNA: TGTGCCAGCAGTCCCGCTAGAGTCGGCCAGACTACGATTTTC. Translating gives CASSPARVGQTTIF. The rearrangement links TRBV7-9 to TRBJ2-7, with a weak D call TRBD2 (5 bases). There are 14 residues in the CDR3. Germline V gene sequence: CDR1 SEHNR, CDR2 FQNEAQ (reference sequence).